These T cell receptor beta chains were read from a single sample in a study of T cells in localized non-small cell lung cancer. Clones were read by immunoSEQ multiplex PCR, and TCRdb kept only the in-frame ones, dropping some. The sample comprises roughly 25,000 clones, around 82% of which are singletons, and roughly 4.8% rests with the top ten. The source material was PBMCs, sampled before any cancer treatment. The origin of the receptors is a man between 40 and 69 years old with stage II lung adenocarcinoma. CDR3s leave out the opening cysteine and the closing phenylalanine or tryptophan. Each record gives: V gene, D gene, J gene, CDR3 protein. A D gene is named only where the DNA matches it firmly.

TRBV7-2	NA	TRBJ2-3	ASSSQLPSTDTQY
TRBV6-4	NA	TRBJ2-1	ASSDSMKRSYNEQF
TRBV19	NA	TRBJ1-5	ASRNAGTGRQPQH
TRBV18	NA	TRBJ2-6	ASSAGAERGSGANVLT
TRBV25-1	TRBD1	TRBJ2-7	ASRGGTGSSSEQY
TRBV5-1	NA	TRBJ2-5	ASSWGGVQETQY
TRBV4-2	TRBD1	TRBJ1-5	ASSLEQGASQPQH
TRBV7-6	TRBD1	TRBJ2-5	ASSLATGKETQY
TRBV6-1	NA	TRBJ1-1	ASSEGWTEAF
TRBV28	NA	TRBJ1-1	ASRADTEAF